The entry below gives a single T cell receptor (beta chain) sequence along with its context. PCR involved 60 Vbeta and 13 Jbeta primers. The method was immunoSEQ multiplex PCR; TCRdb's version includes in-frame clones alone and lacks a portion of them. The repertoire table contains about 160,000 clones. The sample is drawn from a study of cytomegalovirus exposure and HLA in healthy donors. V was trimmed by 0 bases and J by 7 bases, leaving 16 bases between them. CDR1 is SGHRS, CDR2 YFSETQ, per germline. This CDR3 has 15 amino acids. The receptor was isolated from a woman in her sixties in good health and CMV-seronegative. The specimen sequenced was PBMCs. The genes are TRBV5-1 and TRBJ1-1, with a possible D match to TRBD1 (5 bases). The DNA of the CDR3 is TGCGCCAGCAGCTTGGGTGAGGGGAGGGCCGATGAAGCTTTCTTT. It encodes CASSLGEGRADEAFF.